The subject of this entry is one TCR beta chain. Its antigen is still unknown. No quality values exist for individual bases; no much larger clone is one base distant. The data are from a study of shared clonotypes between healthy human individuals (TCRdb year 2020). Notes on the research overall: The cohort included three men and two women between 18 and 49 years of age. For each donor, three plates each were used for CD4 naive and CD4 memory, two plates were used for CD8 naive, and one plate was used for CD8 memory. To estimate repertoire size and how much clonotype sharing occurs between individuals, the study deeply sequenced the blood TCR repertoires of roughly 5 healthy adults. Libraries were prepared and TCR repertoires were sequenced by different laboratories using diverse techniques, in order to increase sequencing depth and limit assay-specific biases. Per donor, leukapheresis produced somewhere between about 0.8 and 9 billion PBMCs.

TCR CDR3 regions were amplified from genomic DNA by multiplex PCR using the deep immunoSEQ assay. Genomic DNA extracted from each cell subset was distributed evenly over all wells of several immunoSEQ 96-well plates, and each plate served as one replicate. For sorted subsets, roughly 200 ng of genomic DNA, equivalent to some 30,000 T cell genomes, went into each replicate PCR. Purified libraries were measured with a Qubit 3.0 fluorometer, size-checked on a Bioanalyzer 2100, and measured again with the KAPA Library Quantification kit. Every immunoSEQ 96-well plate was sequenced on a dedicated single-read 150-cycle Illumina NextSeq 550 flow cell. The original methods were these. Because the immunoSEQ output included only junctional sequences and no quality scores, the filtering could not be the same as the filtering used for full-length reads. To assign V/J genes and CDR3, sequences were annotated using PyIR, a Python wrapper for IgBLAST v1.9, with IMGT germline references. Reads with weak V/J assignments (E-value above 1e-6), missing CDR3, stop codons, out-of-frame junctions, or ambiguous translated residues were removed. V3J clonotypes were defined as sequences sharing the same inferred V gene, J gene, and CDR3 amino acid sequence. Percentage overlap between repertoires was computed as shared unique clonotypes divided by the size of the smaller repertoire. RTK rarefaction, the Chao1 estimator, and Recon v2.1 estimates of unobserved clonotypes were used to assess repertoire richness. For all TCRbeta clonotypes obtained by the gDNA method from four donors, generation probabilities were computed with OLGA. Entries here come from immuneACCESS through TCRdb and include only in-frame sequences with V and J called. Some clones fail to appear in such tables; in the studies checked, an unresolved V gene covers under half of the shortfall, and the cause of the remainder is unknown. V, J and clone size reflect that table, while D and trimming were determined from the DNA. In all, the sample holds over a million clones, and roughly 96% of those were seen once. The ten largest account for about 1.2% of the sample.

Paper-wide results and their limitations: Pairwise subsampling indicated that sequencing depth was expected to affect the degree of clonotype sharing among donors. Larger estimated clonotype richness was generally found for naive subsets than for memory subsets. Compared with non-shared clonotypes, clonotypes shared by all four sorted-subset donors had higher generation probabilities. Incomplete sequencing was indicated by rarefaction of sorted-subset datasets, despite the large sequencing depth. Approximately 5% of naive CD4, 3.5% of naive CD8, about 2.5% of memory CD4, and 0.4% of memory CD8 clonotypes were shared across several donors. Sampling was restricted to blood, and TCR repertoires in tissues likely differ from the TCR repertoires found in blood. Because the study included only a small number of donors, the genetic and exposure-history diversity represented was limited.

The donors were healthy, HIV-negative adults who had no recently reported acute infections or vaccinations. Every donor was a Caucasian adult residing in Nashville, Tennessee, USA. CD4+ T cells were enriched by magnetic negative selection; naive cells were then positively selected on CD45RA, and the negative fraction formed the memory subset. Blood was collected by leukapheresis, and PBMCs were isolated by Ficoll-Histopaque density gradient centrifugation and then cryopreserved in liquid nitrogen vapor phase. Analytical flow cytometry was used to check the purity and quantity of every magnetically sorted T cell population. Each sorted fraction had its genomic DNA isolated and then quantified by UV absorbance on a Nanodrop 2000c. CDR1 LNHDA and CDR2 SQIVND were looked up in the germline V gene (reference sequence). The junction shows trimming of 3 bases on V and 1 base on J, and the gene matches do not reach 7 bases of it. Measured from the cysteine to the phenylalanine, the CDR3 is 18 residues long. Only the CDR3 DNA is retained, 54 bases long and in frame from the first base.

The source material was naive CD4+ T cells sorted from blood. Read against the paper, the sample's cell subset or site label means: CD45RA+ positively selected. The TCR comes from a man aged 25-40 years in good health. The receptor chain draws on TRBV19 and TRBJ2-6; 9 bases in the middle match TRBD1. The CDR3 reads as follows: CASSMDRGIRSGANVLTF. The DNA sequence follows: TGTGCCAGTAGTATGGACAGGGGAATTAGATCTGGGGCCAACGTCCTGACTTTC.